This T cell receptor beta chain appears in the sequencing data of a study of blood T cell repertoires in COVID-19. Study-wide context: Material from acute and convalescent COVID-19 was sourced from the United States, Italy and Spain.

Trimming removed 2 bases at V and 3 bases at J, with 14 bases between. Germline V gene lookup returns CDR1 MGHRA and CDR2 YSYEKL. CDR3 length: 16 amino acids. Enrolled during active infection, Seattle patients were then followed longitudinally. Per the study methods: For nucleated cells, counts were estimated from reference gene primer amplification. Here immunoSEQ multiplex PCR was the method, and the copy in TCRdb shows in-frame clones only, minus some. The DNA was the basis for D and trimming; V, J and clone size are from that table. The sample has roughly 300,000 clones; 86% are singletons. The receptor's source is a woman aged 30 to 39 with COVID-19, enrolled during active disease. Sequenced input: peripheral blood. This rearrangement joins TRBV4-1 to TRBJ1-3, with a possible D match to TRBD1 (6 bases). The CDR3 coding sequence is TGCGCCAGCAGCCAATTTCACAGGGAACTTGGAAACACCATATATTTT. It is translated as CASSQFHRELGNTIYF.